The subject of this entry is one T cell receptor beta chain. The antigen remains unidentified. This specimen comes from a study of metastatic and nonmetastatic thyroid tumors. Study-wide context: Where malignant and benign thyroid patients were concerned, repertoires were compared across blood and tumor or nodule tissue. Study results and limitations: Within blood and tumor, benign nodules reportedly had significantly lower TCR beta diversity than malignant thyroid tumors did.

No patient had received any treatment before thyroid surgery. MiXCR re-clonotyped the PCR reads for TCRdb. The table includes 49,000 or so clones, more than 20% detected once. Input material: blood. This TCR was sampled from a male donor with papillary thyroid cancer or a benign thyroid nodule (not recorded which). Some clones in this sample may be carry-over from other donors' samples.

The CDR3 reads CAWSVGRGNYGYTF. DNA of the CDR3: TGTGCCTGGAGTGTAGGCAGGGGCAACTATGGCTACACCTTC. The chain carries TRBV30 and TRBJ1-2; a weak D match, TRBD1 (6 bases). The germline V and J ends were trimmed by 0 bases and 2 bases, with 10 bases remaining between them. Germline CDR1 and CDR2: GTSNPN and SVGIG (reference sequence). CDR3 length: 14 residues.